This T cell receptor beta chain comes out of a study of a mutant IDH1 vaccine in newly diagnosed glioma. Of note for this clone: The antigen is unknown.

Profiled with immunoSEQ multiplex PCR; TCRdb holds only in-frame clones, not every one. In the table there are about 56,000 clones, about 80% of which are singletons. V lost 2 bases and J lost 6; bases outside the gene matches: 12. CDR1 and CDR2 (germline): SGDLS, YYNGEE. The CDR3 runs to 17 residues. This sample's time point: week 47, end of study. A 20-mer mutant IDH1 peptide at 300 ug was injected subcutaneously with topical imiquimod. The genes are TRBV9 and TRBJ2-1; 9 nucleotides align to TRBD2. The sample was PBMCs, taken from a glioma patient whose treatment included an IDH1 peptide vaccine. This TCR derives from a man over 45 with glioma. Written as DNA, the CDR3 is TGTGCCAGCAGCGTTGGGGCCCTAGCGGGGCCATTCAATGAGCAGTTCTTC. It is translated as CASSVGALAGPFNEQFF.